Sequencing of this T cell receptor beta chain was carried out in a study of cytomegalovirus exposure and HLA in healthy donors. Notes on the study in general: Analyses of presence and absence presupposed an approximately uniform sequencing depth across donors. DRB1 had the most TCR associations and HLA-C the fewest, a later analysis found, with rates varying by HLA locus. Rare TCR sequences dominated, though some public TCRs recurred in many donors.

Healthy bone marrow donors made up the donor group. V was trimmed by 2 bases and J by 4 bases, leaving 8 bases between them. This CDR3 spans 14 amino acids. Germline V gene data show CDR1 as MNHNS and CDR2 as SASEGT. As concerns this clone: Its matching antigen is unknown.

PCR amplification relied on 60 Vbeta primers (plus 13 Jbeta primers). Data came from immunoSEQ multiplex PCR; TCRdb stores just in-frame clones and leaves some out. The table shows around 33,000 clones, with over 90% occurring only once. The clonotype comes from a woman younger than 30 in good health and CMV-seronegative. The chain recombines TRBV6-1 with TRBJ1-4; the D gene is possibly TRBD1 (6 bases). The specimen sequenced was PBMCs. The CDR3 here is CASSERGYNEKLFF. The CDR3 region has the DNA TGTGCCAGCAGTGAAAGGGGGTATAATGAAAAACTGTTTTTT.